This TCR beta chain emerged from a study of blood T cell repertoires in COVID-19. Study-level information: From T cells, B-cell-depleted T cells, or PBMCs came the material, which was cDNA or gDNA.

Seattle patients were enrolled while actively infected and followed longitudinally. In the original analysis: Amplifying reference gene primers gave estimates of nucleated cell counts. Method: immunoSEQ multiplex PCR; TCRdb's copy keeps in-frame clones and lacks some. The V and J calls and clone size were taken over from that table, and D and trimming were inferred from the DNA. The table shows 450,000 or so clones, with about 89% occurring only once. The germline V gene encodes CDR1 SGHRS and CDR2 YFSETQ. The length of the CDR3 is 14 residues. J was trimmed by 8 bases and V by 0 bases; bases with no gene match: 5. This clone was recorded only once.

J is TRBJ1-3 and V is TRBV5-1, with 7 bases that match TRBD1. The receptor's source is a middle-aged woman with COVID-19, enrolled during active disease. The sequencing input was peripheral blood. The CDR3 protein is CASSLEAGGDTIYF. CDR3 coding DNA: TGCGCCAGCAGCTTGGAGGCAGGGGGTGACACCATATATTTT.